This T cell receptor beta chain was identified during a study of cytomegalovirus exposure and HLA in healthy donors. Trimming took 5 bases from V and 8 from J; bases not matched to a gene: 10. The V gene's germline CDR1 is SGHTA and CDR2 FQGTGA. CDR3 length: 14 amino acids. The PCR contained 60 Vbeta and 13 Jbeta primers. Some clones are missing from TCRdb's copy, which holds only in-frame ones; the method was immunoSEQ multiplex PCR. The table includes about 140,000 clones, 77% detected once. The sequencing input was PBMCs. The source is a female donor in good health and CMV-seronegative. The genes are TRBV7-3 and TRBJ1-1; 8 bases agree with TRBD1. The CDR3 protein is CASSAGTGAPEAFF. The CDR3 bases are TGTGCCAGCAGCGCAGGGACAGGCGCCCCAGAAGCTTTCTTT.